The 4 T cell receptor beta chains below come from one sample, sequenced in a study of OX40 agonist ivuxolimab in advanced cancers. The method was immunoSEQ multiplex PCR; TCRdb's version includes in-frame clones alone and lacks a portion of them. In the table there are about 22,000 clones, 75% to 90% of which are singletons. This specimen was CD4+ or CD8+ T cells sorted from blood, taken in a trial of the OX40 agonist ivuxolimab. All receptors come from an adult with an advanced solid tumor such as melanoma, head and neck, liver or kidney cancer.

The chain has TRBV9 and TRBJ2-7; 7 bases are shared with TRBD1. Germline assignment: CDR1 SGDLS and CDR2 YYNGEE. Trimming removed 0 bases from V and 0 bases from J; junction bases left unmatched: 3. The CDR3 is 15 residues long. This CDR3 reads CASSVGTGISYEQYF. The CDR3 DNA is TGTGCCAGCAGCGTAGGGACAGGTATCTCCTACGAGCAGTACTTC.

The rearrangement joins TRBV5-6 to TRBJ1-3, with 7 nucleotides matching TRBD1. Germline assignment: CDR1 SGHDT and CDR2 YYEEEE. V trimming: 0 bases; J trimming: 0 bases; junction bases outside the gene matches: 12. The CDR3 is made up of 19 amino acids. CDR3 DNA sequence: TGTGCCAGCAGCTTGGGTGCGGGACAGTTAATCATCTCTGGAAACACCATATATTTT. It yields the protein CASSLGAGQLIISGNTIYF.

This clone has only a few counts. Within the sample, other DNA sequences also encode this same CDR3. The rearrangement joins TRBV29-1 to TRBJ2-1; 10 nucleotides match TRBD2. This CDR3 contains 20 residues. J gave up 0 bases and V 4 bases, and 18 bases lay outside the gene matches. CDR1 SQVTM and CDR2 ANQGSEA come from the germline V gene. As DNA, the CDR3 is TGCAGCGTTGTTGGTCAGACTGCAGCGGGAGGGCGCAGCTCCTACAATGAGCAGTTCTTC. Its translation: CSVVGQTAAGGRSSYNEQFF.

The V and J genes are TRBV5-4 and TRBJ1-1; 8 nucleotides agree with TRBD1. The CDR3 is made up of 16 amino acids. J gave up 6 bases and V 4 bases, and 14 bases lay outside the gene matches. CDR1 and CDR2 from the germline V gene are SGHNT and YYREEE (reference sequence). CDR3 bases: TGTGCCAGCAGCGTCAGGCGGACAGGGAACCCCGCTGAAGCTTTCTTT. Translating gives CASSVRRTGNPAEAFF.